This TCR beta chain was profiled in a study of T-cell memory formation after mild COVID-19. As for the study in general: TCR clusters were mostly confined to one donor each.

Per germline, CDR1 LNHDA and CDR2 SQIVND (reference sequence). V was pared by 8 bases and J by 5 bases, with 12 bases between. The CDR3 has 12 residues. This clonotype was seen a handful of times. Its specificity is not known. Using its own MiXCR run on the 5' RACE reads, TCRdb lists one record per CDR3 protein. This table has some 320,000 distinct CDR3 sequences, 14% appearing once. Overall study results and limits: Among contracting clones, CD4+ were mainly CM/EM and CD8+ enriched in EMRA. In second-wave clones peaking day 37, SARS-CoV-2 specificity remained unconfirmed.

The chain recombines TRBV19 with TRBJ1-1; tentatively, D is TRBD1 (6 bases). Sequencing was performed on PBMCs or a T cell subset sorted from them (not recorded which). This sequence originates from a man younger than 35 who had mild COVID-19 (a few samples of this study predate the infection). Cell type and time point are not known. The CDR3 region is CASRVQGTEAFF. The CDR3 DNA reads as TGTGCCAGTCGAGTTCAGGGGACTGAAGCTTTCTTT.